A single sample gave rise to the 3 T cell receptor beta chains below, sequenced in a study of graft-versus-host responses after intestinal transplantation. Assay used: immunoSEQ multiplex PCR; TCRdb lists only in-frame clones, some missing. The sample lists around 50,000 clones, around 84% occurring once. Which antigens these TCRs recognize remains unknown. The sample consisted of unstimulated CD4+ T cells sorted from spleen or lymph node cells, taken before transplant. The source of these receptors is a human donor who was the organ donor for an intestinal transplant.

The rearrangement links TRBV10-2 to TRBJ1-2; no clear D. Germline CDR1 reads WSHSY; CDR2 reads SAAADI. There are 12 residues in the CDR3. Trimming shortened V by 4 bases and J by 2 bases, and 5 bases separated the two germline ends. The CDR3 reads CASSVGNYGYTF. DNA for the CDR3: TGCGCCAGCAGTGTTGGGAACTATGGCTACACCTTC.

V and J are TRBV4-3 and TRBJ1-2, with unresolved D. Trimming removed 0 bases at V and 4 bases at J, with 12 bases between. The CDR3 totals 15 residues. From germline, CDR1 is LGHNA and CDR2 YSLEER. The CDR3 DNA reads TGCGCCAGCAGCCAAGATTTGGGCGGGGTCTATGGCTACACCTTC. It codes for CASSQDLGGVYGYTF.

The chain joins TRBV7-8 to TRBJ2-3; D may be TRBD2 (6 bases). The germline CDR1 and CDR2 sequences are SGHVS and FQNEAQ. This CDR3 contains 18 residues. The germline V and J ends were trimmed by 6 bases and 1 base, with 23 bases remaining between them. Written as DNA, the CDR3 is TGTGCCAGCAGACCCAGGGAGGCGAGGGGTCTAGGCACAGATACGCAGTATTTT. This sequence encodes CASRPREARGLGTDTQYF. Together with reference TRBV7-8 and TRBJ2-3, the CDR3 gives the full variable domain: GAGVSQSPRYKVAKRGQDVALRCDPISGHVSLFWYQQALGQGPEFLTYFQNEAQLDKSGLPSDRFFAERPEGSVSTLKIQRTQQEDSAVYLCASRPREARGLGTDTQYFGPGTRLTVL.